A single sample is the source of the 23 T cell receptor beta chains below, sequenced in a study of blood T cell repertoires in COVID-19. TCRdb's table, derived via immunoSEQ multiplex PCR, lists solely in-frame clones and lacks some. The repertoire has more than 300,000 clones, roughly 91% of them found once; the top ten carry 1.2%. Sequences were obtained from PBMCs or T cells enriched from blood (not recorded which). These TCRs come from a woman under 30 who had recovered from COVID-19.

This chain links TRBV21-1 with TRBJ1-2. TRBV21-1 is listed as a pseudogene. The CDR3 totals 13 residues. The CDR3 loop is CASSPSRANGYTF. CDR3 DNA sequence: TGTGCCAGCAGCCCTTCGCGTGCCAATGGCTACACCTTC.

The chain joins TRBV6-2 or TRBV6-3 to TRBJ1-4; 9 bases agree with TRBD1. The CDR3 consists of 18 residues. CDR1 is MNHEY, CDR2 SVGEGT, per germline. J gave up 7 bases and V 2 bases, and 14 bases lay outside the gene matches. The CDR3 DNA is TGTGCCAGCAGTTACCGACGGAGCTTGGGACAGGGAAGTGAAAAACTGTTTTTT. This gives the protein CASSYRRSLGQGSEKLFF.

V usage is TRBV7-2 and J usage is TRBJ2-2, with 9 bases fitting TRBD2. With V trimmed by 4 bases and J by 5 bases, 14 bases remained unmatched. This CDR3 has 18 residues. Germline V gene sequence: CDR1 SGHTA, CDR2 FQGNSA. The CDR3 DNA sequence: TGTGCCAGCAGCTCCCCTTTGCGGGGGGGGGTCGGTACCGGGGAGCTGTTTTTT. This sequence encodes CASSSPLRGGVGTGELFF.

This chain joins TRBV28 and TRBJ1-3; TRBD1 aligns across 11 bases. Germline V gene data show CDR1 as MDHEN and CDR2 as SYDVKM. The CDR3 spans 19 residues. The trim removed 4 bases at V and 0 bases at J, leaving 11 bases unmatched. Here the CDR3 reads CASSSEWTGGLYSGNTIYF. CDR3 coding DNA: TGTGCCAGCAGTTCCGAATGGACAGGGGGCTTGTACTCTGGAAACACCATATATTTT. Full variable domain (remainder filled in from reference TRBV28 and TRBJ1-3): DVKVTQSSRYLVKRTGEKVFLECVQDMDHENMFWYRQDPGLGLRLIYFSYDVKMKEKGDIPEGYSVSREKKERFSLILESASTNQTSMYLCASSSEWTGGLYSGNTIYFGEGSWLTVV.

This chain joins TRBV30 and TRBJ1-3; D not resolved. The CDR3 sequence is 12 residues long. Germline V lookup: CDR1 GTSNPN, CDR2 SVGIG (reference sequence). V lost 4 bases to trimming and J lost 14 bases, with 18 bases between them. The CDR3 DNA follows: TGTGCCTGGAACGCGGGGAGCCGGACTTTATATTTT. Protein sequence: CAWNAGSRTLYF.

The rearrangement links TRBV9 to TRBJ2-3; TRBD2 agrees at 8 bases. Per germline, CDR1 SGDLS and CDR2 YYNGEE. This CDR3 has 15 amino acids. The J segment lost 4 bases and the V segment lost 7 bases, leaving 11 bases of the junction unmatched. CDR3 protein: CASEPPGGSPDTQYF. The CDR3 nucleotides are TGTGCCAGCGAACCCCCGGGGGGGTCCCCAGATACGCAGTATTTT.

V gene TRBV24-1 combines with J gene TRBJ1-1, with 10 positions matching TRBD1. This CDR3 has 14 amino acids. Germline V CDR1 and CDR2: KGHDR, SFDVKD. Trimming removed 5 bases from V and 4 bases from J; junction bases left unmatched: 3. CDR3 DNA sequence: TGTGCCACCAGTGGACAGGGGGCCGTCACTGAAGCTTTCTTT. It is translated as CATSGQGAVTEAFF.

The rearrangement joins TRBV3-1 (or the pseudogene TRBV3-2) to TRBJ2-3; 13 bases line up with TRBD2. Germline CDR1 reads LGHDT; CDR2 reads YNNKEL (reference sequence). Trimming cost V 4 bases and J 0 bases; bases outside gene matches: 10. The CDR3 runs 19 residues. The CDR3 sequence: CASSLGTSGTMTSTDTQYF. The CDR3 DNA is TGTGCCAGCAGCCTCGGGACTAGCGGGACCATGACTAGCACAGATACGCAGTATTTT.

The V and J genes are TRBV27 and TRBJ1-4; 7 nucleotides line up with TRBD1. This CDR3 has 15 residues. Germline V gene lookup returns CDR1 MNHEY and CDR2 SMNVEV (reference sequence). V was clipped by 5 bases and J by 3 bases; unmatched bases: 6. This CDR3 reads CASSPSGGSNEKLFF. CDR3 nucleotides: TGTGCCAGCAGTCCCTCAGGGGGATCTAATGAAAAACTGTTTTTT.

This chain links TRBV15 with TRBJ1-4; 8 nucleotides agree with TRBD1. The junction had 5 bases not matched to a gene; V was cut back by 4 bases and J by 4 bases. Germline V gene data show CDR1 as LNHNV and CDR2 as YYDKDF (reference sequence). The CDR3 has 15 amino acids. The CDR3 is CATSTAGQVNEKLFF. The CDR3 region has the DNA TGTGCCACCAGCACAGCGGGACAGGTTAATGAAAAACTGTTTTTT.

The chain couples TRBV7-2 to TRBJ2-2; 9 nucleotides match TRBD1. The CDR3 sequence is 15 residues long. J was trimmed by 3 bases and V by 4 bases; bases with no gene match: 3. Germline CDR1 SGHTA, CDR2 FQGNSA. CDR3 coding DNA: TGTGCCAGCAGCTCGACAGGGGGTTACACCGGGGAGCTGTTTTTT. Amino acid sequence: CASSSTGGYTGELFF.

J is TRBJ2-1 and V is TRBV7-6, with 7 bases lining up with TRBD2. The germline CDR1 and CDR2 sequences are SGHVS and FNYEAQ. The trim removed 8 bases at V and 9 bases at J, leaving 10 bases unmatched. The CDR3 runs to 13 residues. The CDR3 is CASLKHGGIEQFF. The CDR3 DNA reads TGTGCCAGCCTTAAGCACGGGGGGATTGAGCAGTTCTTC.

The chain employs TRBV7-2 and TRBJ1-2; TRBD1 aligns across 9 bases. The CDR3 is 15 amino acids. Germline V CDR1 and CDR2: SGHTA, FQGNSA. After removal of 5 bases from V and 4 bases from J, the junction contained 8 bases not matched to a gene. DNA for the CDR3: TGTGCCAGCAGCCAAGCACAGGGGGCGGGCTATGGCTACACCTTC. Translating it yields CASSQAQGAGYGYTF.

The rearrangement links TRBV7-6 to TRBJ2-3, with D unclear. V gave up 2 bases and J gave up 5 bases, with 17 bases separating them. CDR1 is SGHVS and CDR2 is FNYEAQ in the germline V gene. The CDR3 runs to 16 residues. DNA of the CDR3: TGTGCCAGCAGCTTATACTCCTCAATCGGCGGAGATACGCAGTATTTT. It encodes CASSLYSSIGGDTQYF.

The chain links TRBV4-3 to TRBJ2-2, with TRBD1 matching 7 bases. The CDR3 is 16 residues long. V gave up 0 bases and J gave up 7 bases; unmatched junction bases: 8. CDR1 LGHNA and CDR2 YSLEER come from the germline V gene. The CDR3 region is CASSQDRQGSIGELFF. The CDR3, as DNA: TGCGCCAGCAGCCAAGATCGACAGGGTTCGATCGGGGAGCTGTTTTTT.

This chain uses TRBV5-1 with TRBJ2-1; 7 nucleotides align to TRBD2. This CDR3 is built from 14 residues. V trimming: 0 bases; J trimming: 8 bases; junction bases outside the gene matches: 5. Germline CDR1 reads SGHRS; CDR2 reads YFSETQ. CDR3 DNA sequence: TGCGCCAGCAGCTTGGTTAGTAGCGGGCATGAGCAGTTCTTC. Its protein product is CASSLVSSGHEQFF.

The V and J genes are TRBV11-2 and TRBJ1-1; 7 bases align to TRBD1. The ends lost 5 bases at V and 4 bases at J; junction bases unmatched: 10. Germline assignment: CDR1 SGHAT and CDR2 FQNNGV. This CDR3 has 15 residues. In DNA form, the CDR3 reads TGTGCCAGCAGCGTGAACAGGGGTGGGAGCACTGAAGCTTTCTTT. It specifies CASSVNRGGSTEAFF. The full variable domain, in which reference TRBV11-2 and TRBJ1-1 provide the parts outside the CDR3, is EAGVAQSPRYKIIEKRQSVAFWCNPISGHATLYWYQQILGQGPKLLIQFQNNGVVDDSQLPKDRFSAERLKGVDSTLKIQPAKLEDSAVYLCASSVNRGGSTEAFFGQGTRLTVV.

The chain is built from TRBV5-4 and TRBJ2-7; unclear D gene. The CDR3 spans 12 residues. Germline values: CDR1 SGHNT, CDR2 YYREEE (reference sequence). Trimming took off 3 bases at V and 2 bases at J, with 6 bases between the two ends. The CDR3 region has the DNA TGTGCCAGCAGCTACGCGCCCTACGAGCAGTACTTC. It is translated as CASSYAPYEQYF.

The gene calls are TRBV5-1 and TRBJ2-3, with D uncertain. The V end lost 1 base, the J end lost 1 base, and 7 bases lay between the germline ends. The germline V gene has CDR1 SGHRS and CDR2 YFSETQ. This CDR3 comprises 14 residues. The CDR3 DNA reads TGCGCCAGCAGCTTGTCCACGGGCACAGATACGCAGTATTTT. It encodes CASSLSTGTDTQYF.

The chain couples TRBV9 to TRBJ1-4; possibly TRBD1 for D (5 bases). Trimming left V 4 bases short and J 13 bases short, with 23 bases between. Looked up from germline, CDR1 is SGDLS and CDR2 is YYNGEE. This CDR3 region has 15 residues. As DNA, the CDR3 is TGTGCCAGCAGCCCCCTAGGGGAGGGTCGAAATGGACTGTTTTTT. It yields the protein CASSPLGEGRNGLFF.

V is TRBV4-1 and J is TRBJ2-5; possibly TRBD1 for D (5 bases). Germline V lookup: CDR1 MGHRA, CDR2 YSYEKL. Trimming pared 4 bases from V and 2 bases from J, leaving 11 bases between. CDR3 length equals 14 residues. The CDR3 nucleotides are TGCGCCAGCAGCCGACAAGCAGGGCAAGAGACCCAGTACTTC. This encodes CASSRQAGQETQYF.

The chain recombines TRBV5-4 with TRBJ1-2; a weak D match, TRBD1 (5 bases). The V end lost 9 bases, the J end lost 6 bases, and 24 bases lay between the germline ends. The CDR3 runs to 15 residues. Looked up from germline, CDR1 is SGHNT and CDR2 is YYREEE (reference sequence). CDR3 sequence (DNA): TGTGCCATGGGGCAGACGGAGAGTTATCTAAATGGCTACACCTTC. It yields the protein CAMGQTESYLNGYTF.

V and J are TRBV7-3 and TRBJ1-5, with D uncertain. This CDR3 region has 15 residues. CDR1 and CDR2 (germline): SGHTA, FQGTGA. Trimming left V 2 bases short and J 5 bases short, with 13 bases between. CDR3 protein: CASSLRGLRDQPQHF. The CDR3 DNA is TGTGCCAGCAGCTTACGAGGGTTGAGGGATCAGCCCCAGCATTTT.